This T cell receptor beta chain was captured by sequencing in a study of blood T cell repertoires in COVID-19. Background on the study: Acute and convalescent COVID-19 samples came from the United States, Italy and Spain. T cells, B-cell-depleted T cells, or PBMCs supplied cDNA or gDNA.

V lost 0 bases and J lost 2, with 12 bases in between. The CDR3 contains 16 residues. In germline, CDR1 is SGHRS, CDR2 YFSETQ. Original data processing: Nucleated cell counts were estimated from reference gene primer amplification. This table comes from immunoSEQ multiplex PCR, and its TCRdb copy is limited to in-frame clones, with some not included. The V and J calls and clone size were taken over from that table, and D and trimming were inferred from the DNA. The sample has approximately 100,000 clones, roughly 90% seen once. The source of this sequence is a woman aged 55-69 years with acute or convalescent COVID-19. Source material: peripheral blood. This chain connects TRBV5-1 to TRBJ2-1; D is undetermined. In DNA, the CDR3 is TGCGCCAGCAGCTTGGAGATCCTAGTTCCCTACAATGAGCAGTTCTTC. Translating gives CASSLEILVPYNEQFF.